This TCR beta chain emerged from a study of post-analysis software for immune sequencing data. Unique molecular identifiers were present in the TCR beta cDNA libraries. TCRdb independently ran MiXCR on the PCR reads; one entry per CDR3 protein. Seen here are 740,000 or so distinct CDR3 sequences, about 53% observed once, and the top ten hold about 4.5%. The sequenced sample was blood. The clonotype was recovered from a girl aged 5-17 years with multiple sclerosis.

The CDR3 reads CATSRLGTDYEQYF. DNA for the CDR3: TGTGCCACCAGCAGGTTAGGGACAGACTACGAGCAGTACTTC. This chain connects TRBV15 to TRBJ2-7; 7 nucleotides line up with TRBD1. V shed 3 bases and J 3 bases; nucleotides not matched to a gene: 5. The germline CDR1 and CDR2 sequences are LNHNV and YYDKDF (reference sequence). This CDR3 contains 14 residues.